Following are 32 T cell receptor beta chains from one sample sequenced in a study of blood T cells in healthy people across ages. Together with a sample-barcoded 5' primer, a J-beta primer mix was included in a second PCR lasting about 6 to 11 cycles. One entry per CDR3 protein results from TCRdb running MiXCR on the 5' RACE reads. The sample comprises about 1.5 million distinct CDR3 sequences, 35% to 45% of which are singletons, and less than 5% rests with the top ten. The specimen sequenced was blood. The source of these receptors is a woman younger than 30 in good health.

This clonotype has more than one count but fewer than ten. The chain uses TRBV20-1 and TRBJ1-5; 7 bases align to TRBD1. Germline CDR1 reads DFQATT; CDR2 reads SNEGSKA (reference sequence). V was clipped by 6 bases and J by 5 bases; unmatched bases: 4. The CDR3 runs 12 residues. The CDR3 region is CSARQGHQPQHF. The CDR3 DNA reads TGCAGTGCAAGACAGGGCCATCAGCCCCAGCATTTT.

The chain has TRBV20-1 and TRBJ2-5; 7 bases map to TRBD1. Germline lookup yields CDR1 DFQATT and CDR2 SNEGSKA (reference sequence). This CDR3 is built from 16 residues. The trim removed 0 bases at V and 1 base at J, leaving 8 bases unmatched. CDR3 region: CSAREFGTVSQETQYF. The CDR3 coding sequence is TGCAGTGCTAGAGAATTTGGGACAGTGAGCCAAGAGACCCAGTACTTC.

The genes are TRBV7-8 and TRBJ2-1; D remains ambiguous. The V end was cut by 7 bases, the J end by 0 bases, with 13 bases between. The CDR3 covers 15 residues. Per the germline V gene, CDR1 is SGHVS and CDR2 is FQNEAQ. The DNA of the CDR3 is TGTGCCAGCACCGTTAGCAGTCTCTCCTACAATGAGCAGTTCTTC. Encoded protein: CASTVSSLSYNEQFF.

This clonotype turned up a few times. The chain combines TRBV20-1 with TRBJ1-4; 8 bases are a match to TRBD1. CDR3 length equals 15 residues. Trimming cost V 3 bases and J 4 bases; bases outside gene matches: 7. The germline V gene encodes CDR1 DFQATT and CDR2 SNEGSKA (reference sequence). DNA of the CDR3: TGCAGTGCTAGGACAGGGGCGACTCTTAATGAAAAACTGTTTTTT. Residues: CSARTGATLNEKLFF.

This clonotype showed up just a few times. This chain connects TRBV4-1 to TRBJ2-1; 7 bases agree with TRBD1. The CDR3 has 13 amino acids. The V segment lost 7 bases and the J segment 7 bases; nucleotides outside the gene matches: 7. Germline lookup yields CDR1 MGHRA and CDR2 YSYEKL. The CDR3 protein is CASKETGNNEQFF. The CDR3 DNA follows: TGCGCCAGCAAAGAGACAGGGAATAATGAGCAGTTCTTC.

The CDR3 reads CSARSSGGRAYNEQFF. The CDR3 DNA follows: TGCAGTGCTAGGAGTAGCGGGGGGAGAGCTTACAATGAGCAGTTCTTC. The chain carries TRBV20-1 and TRBJ2-1, with 10 bases aligning to TRBD2. V was clipped by 3 bases and J by 4 bases; unmatched bases: 9. This CDR3 has 16 residues. The germline V gene has CDR1 DFQATT and CDR2 SNEGSKA (reference sequence).

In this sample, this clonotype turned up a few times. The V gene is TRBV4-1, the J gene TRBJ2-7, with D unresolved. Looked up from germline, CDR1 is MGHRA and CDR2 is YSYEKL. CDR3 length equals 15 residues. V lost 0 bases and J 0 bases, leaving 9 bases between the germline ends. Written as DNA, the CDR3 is TGCGCCAGCAGCCAAGATCCCGAGAGCTCCTACGAGCAGTACTTC. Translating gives CASSQDPESSYEQYF.

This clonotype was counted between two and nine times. CDR3 in amino acids: CASKAGLPYNEQFF. DNA for the CDR3: TGTGCCAGCAAGGCAGGGCTTCCCTACAATGAGCAGTTCTTC. The V call is TRBV27, the J call TRBJ2-1; D possibly corresponds to TRBD1 (5 bases). In germline, CDR1 is MNHEY, CDR2 SMNVEV (reference sequence). CDR3 length: 14 amino acids. Trimming took off 7 bases at V and 2 bases at J, with 12 bases between the two ends.

This CDR3 is CASGWSHGSTDTQYF. The CDR3 coding sequence is TGTGCTAGTGGTTGGTCCCATGGGAGCACAGATACGCAGTATTTT. The chain combines TRBV12-5 with TRBJ2-3; D ambiguous. This CDR3 has 15 residues. CDR1 and CDR2 (germline): LGHNT, FRNRAP. Trimming took off 4 bases at V and 0 bases at J, with 11 bases between the two ends.

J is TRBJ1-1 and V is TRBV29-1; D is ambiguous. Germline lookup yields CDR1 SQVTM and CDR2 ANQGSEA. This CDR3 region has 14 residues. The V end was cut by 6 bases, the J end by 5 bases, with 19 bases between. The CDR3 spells CSVGMRLAGTEAFF. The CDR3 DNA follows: TGCAGCGTGGGTATGCGGCTCGCTGGTACTGAAGCTTTCTTT.

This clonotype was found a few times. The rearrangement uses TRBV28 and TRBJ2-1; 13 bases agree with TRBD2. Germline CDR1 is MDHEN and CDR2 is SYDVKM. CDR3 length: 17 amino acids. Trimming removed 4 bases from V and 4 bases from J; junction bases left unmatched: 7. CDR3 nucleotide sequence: TGTGCCAGCAGTTCCTCAGGACTAGCGGGAGTGTACAATGAGCAGTTCTTC. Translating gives CASSSSGLAGVYNEQFF.

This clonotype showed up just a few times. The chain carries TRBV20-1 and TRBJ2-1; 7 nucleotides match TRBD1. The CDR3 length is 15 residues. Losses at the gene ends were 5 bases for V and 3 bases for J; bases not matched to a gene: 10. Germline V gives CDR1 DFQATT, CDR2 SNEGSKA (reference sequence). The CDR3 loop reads CSASATGQVYNEQFF. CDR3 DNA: TGCAGTGCTTCTGCTACCGGACAGGTCTACAATGAGCAGTTCTTC.

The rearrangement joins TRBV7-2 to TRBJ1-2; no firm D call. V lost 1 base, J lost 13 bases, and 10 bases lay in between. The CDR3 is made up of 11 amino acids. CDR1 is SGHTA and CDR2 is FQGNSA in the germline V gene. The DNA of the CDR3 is TGTGCCAGCAGCTTAGGAACGCAGGCCACCTTC. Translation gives CASSLGTQATF.

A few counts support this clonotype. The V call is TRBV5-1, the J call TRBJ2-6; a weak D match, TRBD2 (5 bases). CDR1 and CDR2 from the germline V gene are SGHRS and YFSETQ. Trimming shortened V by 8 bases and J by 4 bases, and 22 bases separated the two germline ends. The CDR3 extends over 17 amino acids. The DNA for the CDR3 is TGCGCCAGTTCCGGGGTTGGATTGATATCCGGGGCCAACGTCCTGACTTTC. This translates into CASSGVGLISGANVLTF.

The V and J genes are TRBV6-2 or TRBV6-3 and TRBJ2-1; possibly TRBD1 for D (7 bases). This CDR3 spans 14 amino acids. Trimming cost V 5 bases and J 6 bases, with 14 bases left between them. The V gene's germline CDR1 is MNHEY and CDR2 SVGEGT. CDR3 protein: CASSHGTAGNEQFF. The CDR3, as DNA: TGTGCCAGCAGTCACGGGACAGCGGGCAATGAGCAGTTCTTC.

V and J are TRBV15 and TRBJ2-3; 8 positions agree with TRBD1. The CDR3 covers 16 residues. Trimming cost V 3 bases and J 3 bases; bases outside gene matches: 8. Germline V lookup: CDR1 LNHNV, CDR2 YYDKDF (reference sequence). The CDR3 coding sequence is TGTGCCACCAGCAGGATAGACAGGGGTTGGACAGATACGCAGTATTTT. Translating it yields CATSRIDRGWTDTQYF.

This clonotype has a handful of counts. The chain's CDR3 is CASSPVGTGELFF. CDR3 coding DNA: TGTGCCAGCAGCCCTGTCGGCACCGGGGAGCTGTTTTTT. The gene calls are TRBV12-3 or TRBV12-4 and TRBJ2-2; no firm D call. V was clipped by 6 bases and J by 4 bases, with 9 bases between them. This CDR3 has 13 residues.

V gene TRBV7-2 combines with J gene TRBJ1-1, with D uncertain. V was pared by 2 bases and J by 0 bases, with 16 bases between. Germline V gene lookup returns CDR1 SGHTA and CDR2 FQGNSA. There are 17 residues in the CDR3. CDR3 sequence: CASSLMAANPMNTEAFF. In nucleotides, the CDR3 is TGTGCCAGCAGCTTAATGGCGGCTAACCCCATGAACACTGAAGCTTTCTTT.

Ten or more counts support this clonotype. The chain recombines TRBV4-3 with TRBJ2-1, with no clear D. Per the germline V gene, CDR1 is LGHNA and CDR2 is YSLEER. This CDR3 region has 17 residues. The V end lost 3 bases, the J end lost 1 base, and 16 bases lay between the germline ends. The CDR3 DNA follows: TGCGCCAGCAGCCACCGCCGAGTCGCAGAATCCTACAATGAGCAGTTCTTC. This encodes CASSHRRVAESYNEQFF.

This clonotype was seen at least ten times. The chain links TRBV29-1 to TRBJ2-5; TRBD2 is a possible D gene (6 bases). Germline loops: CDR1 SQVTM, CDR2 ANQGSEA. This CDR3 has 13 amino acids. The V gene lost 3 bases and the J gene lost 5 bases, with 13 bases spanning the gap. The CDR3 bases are TGCAGCGTTGAGTCGGGGAGCGGGGAGACCCAGTACTTC. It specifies CSVESGSGETQYF.

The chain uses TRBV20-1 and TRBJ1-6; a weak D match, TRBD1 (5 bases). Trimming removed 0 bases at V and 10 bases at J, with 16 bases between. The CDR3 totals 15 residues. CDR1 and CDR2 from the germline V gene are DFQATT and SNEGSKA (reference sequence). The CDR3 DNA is TGCAGTGCTAGAGATGAGACGGAGGGGAGCTCACCCCTCCACTTT. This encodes CSARDETEGSSPLHF.

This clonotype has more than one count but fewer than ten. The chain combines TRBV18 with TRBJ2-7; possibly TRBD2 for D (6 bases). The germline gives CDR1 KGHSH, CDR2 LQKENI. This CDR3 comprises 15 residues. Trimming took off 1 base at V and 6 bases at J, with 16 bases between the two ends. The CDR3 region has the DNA TGTGCCAGCTCACCACTCCGGAGGGGTGAGGCCGAGCAGTACTTC. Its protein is CASSPLRRGEAEQYF. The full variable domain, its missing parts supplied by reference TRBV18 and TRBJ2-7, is NAGVMQNPRHLVRRRGQEARLRCSPMKGHSHVYWYRQLPEEGLKFMVYLQKENIIDESGMPKERFSAEFPKEGPSILRIQQVVRGDSAAYFCASSPLRRGEAEQYFGPGTRLTVT.

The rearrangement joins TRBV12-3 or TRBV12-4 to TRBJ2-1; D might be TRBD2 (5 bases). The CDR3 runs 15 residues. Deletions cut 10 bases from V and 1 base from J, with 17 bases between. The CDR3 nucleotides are TGTGCCATAACCACCAGCGGCCCTTCCTACAATGAGCAGTTCTTC. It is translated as CAITTSGPSYNEQFF.

The DNA of the CDR3 is TGTGCCAGCTCACCACAGGACAACCGCAATCAGCCCCAGCATTTT. Protein: CASSPQDNRNQPQHF. The genes are TRBV18 and TRBJ1-5; the D gene is possibly TRBD1 (5 bases). Trimming left V 1 base short and J 2 bases short, with 9 bases between. The V gene's germline CDR1 is KGHSH and CDR2 LQKENI. This CDR3 has 15 amino acids.

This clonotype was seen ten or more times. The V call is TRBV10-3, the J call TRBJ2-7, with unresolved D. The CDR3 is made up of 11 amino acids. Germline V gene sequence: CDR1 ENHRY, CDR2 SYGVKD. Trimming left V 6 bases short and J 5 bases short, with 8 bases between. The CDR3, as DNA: TGTGCCATCAGAGTAAGGGACGAGCAGTACTTC. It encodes CAIRVRDEQYF.

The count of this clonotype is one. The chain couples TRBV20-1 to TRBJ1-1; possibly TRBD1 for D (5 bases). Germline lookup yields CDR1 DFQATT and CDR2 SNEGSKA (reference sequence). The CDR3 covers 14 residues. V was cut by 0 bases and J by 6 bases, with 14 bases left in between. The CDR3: CSARDRRVGAEAFF. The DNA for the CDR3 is TGCAGTGCTAGAGATCGCAGGGTAGGCGCTGAAGCTTTCTTT.

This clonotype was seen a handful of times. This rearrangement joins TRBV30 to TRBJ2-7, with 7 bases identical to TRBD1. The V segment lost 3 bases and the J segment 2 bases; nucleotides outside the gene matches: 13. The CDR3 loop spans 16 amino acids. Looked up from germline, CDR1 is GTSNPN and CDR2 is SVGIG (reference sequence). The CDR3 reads CAWRLPTGPTTYEQYF. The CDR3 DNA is TGTGCCTGGAGACTCCCGACAGGGCCGACTACCTACGAGCAGTACTTC.

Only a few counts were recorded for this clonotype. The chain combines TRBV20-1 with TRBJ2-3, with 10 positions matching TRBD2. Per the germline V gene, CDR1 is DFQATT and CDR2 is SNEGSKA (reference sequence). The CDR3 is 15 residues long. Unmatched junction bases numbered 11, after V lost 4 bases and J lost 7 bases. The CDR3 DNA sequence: TGCAGTGCTAAACTCAGCGGGGGGGCCTTCCATACGCAGTATTTT. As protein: CSAKLSGGAFHTQYF.

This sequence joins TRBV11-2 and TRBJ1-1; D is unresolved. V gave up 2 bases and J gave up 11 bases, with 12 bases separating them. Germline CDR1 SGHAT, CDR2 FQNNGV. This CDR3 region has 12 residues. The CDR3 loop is CASSLNPSPAFF. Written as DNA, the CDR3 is TGTGCCAGCAGCTTAAATCCCTCCCCCGCTTTCTTT.

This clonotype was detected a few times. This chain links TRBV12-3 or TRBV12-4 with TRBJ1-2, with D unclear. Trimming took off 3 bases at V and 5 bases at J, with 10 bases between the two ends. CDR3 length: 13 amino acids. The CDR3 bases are TGTGCCAGCAGTTTTATGGGCCGATATGGCTACACCTTC. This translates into CASSFMGRYGYTF.

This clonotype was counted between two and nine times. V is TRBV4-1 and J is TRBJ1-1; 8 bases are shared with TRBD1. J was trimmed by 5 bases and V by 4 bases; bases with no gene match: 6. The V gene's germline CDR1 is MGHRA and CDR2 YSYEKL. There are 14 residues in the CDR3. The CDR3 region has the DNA TGCGCCAGCAGCCGGACAGGGTCGGGGACTGAAGCTTTCTTT. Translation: CASSRTGSGTEAFF.

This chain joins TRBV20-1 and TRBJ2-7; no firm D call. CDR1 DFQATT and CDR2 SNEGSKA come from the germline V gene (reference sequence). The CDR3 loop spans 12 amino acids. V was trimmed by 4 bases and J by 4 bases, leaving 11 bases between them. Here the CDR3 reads CSATPDPYEQYF. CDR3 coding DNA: TGCAGTGCTACCCCGGACCCATACGAGCAGTACTTC.